These 12 T cell receptor beta chains originate from one sample sequenced in a study of CD8+ T cells in alopecia areata. cDNA serving as the sequencing template came from extracted, reverse transcribed RNA. Generated by immunoSEQ multiplex PCR, the TCRdb table keeps only in-frame clones and is missing some. Of around 210,000 clones in the sample, 56% were seen once. The source material was CD8+ T cells sorted from blood. These receptors were obtained from a human donor in good health.

The V call is TRBV4-1, the J call TRBJ1-2; no firm D call. This CDR3 region has 15 residues. Germline CDR1 MGHRA, CDR2 YSYEKL. Between the trimmed V and J ends, which lost 0 bases and 3 bases, there was a span of 11 bases. CDR3 nucleotides: TGCGCCAGCAGCCAAGATCCCTGGAGGGACTATGGCTACACCTTC. Translating gives CASSQDPWRDYGYTF.

This clone was recorded a few times. This chain links TRBV11-2 with TRBJ1-2; TRBD1 is a possible D gene (6 bases). Between the trimmed V and J ends, which lost 3 bases and 8 bases, there was a span of 10 bases. Germline values: CDR1 SGHAT, CDR2 FQNNGV. This CDR3 has 12 residues. In DNA form, the CDR3 reads TGTGCCAGCAGCTTTCGGGGGCAAGGCTACACCTTC. This translates into CASSFRGQGYTF.

This clone has just one count. This chain uses TRBV4-1 with TRBJ1-1; TRBD1 is a possible D gene (5 bases). The CDR3 has 15 amino acids. V gave up 3 bases and J gave up 0 bases, with 11 bases separating them. Per the germline V gene, CDR1 is MGHRA and CDR2 is YSYEKL. The CDR3 protein is CASSQARQLNTEAFF. The CDR3 nucleotides are TGCGCCAGCAGCCAGGCCCGACAGCTGAACACTGAAGCTTTCTTT.

V and J are TRBV6-5 and TRBJ2-5, with D maybe TRBD2 (6 bases). V shed 2 bases and J shed 0 bases, with 10 bases lying between them. Germline CDR1 reads MNHEY; CDR2 reads SVGAGI. This CDR3 is 15 amino acids long. CDR3 in amino acids: CASSYHSGDQETQYF. In DNA form, the CDR3 reads TGTGCCAGCAGTTACCATAGCGGCGACCAAGAGACCCAGTACTTC.

The chain employs TRBV29-1 and TRBJ1-1, with 7 bases aligning to TRBD1. Germline lookup yields CDR1 SQVTM and CDR2 ANQGSEA. The CDR3 is 14 residues long. The junction had 9 bases not matched to a gene; V was cut back by 7 bases and J by 1 base. The chain's CDR3 is CSGTRGGSNTEAFF. The CDR3 DNA reads TGCAGCGGAACCAGGGGGGGATCGAACACTGAAGCTTTCTTT.

The J gene is TRBJ1-2, the V gene TRBV4-1; tentative D call: TRBD1 (6 bases). The CDR3 runs 15 residues. Germline V lookup: CDR1 MGHRA, CDR2 YSYEKL. V lost 0 bases, J lost 0 bases, and 8 bases lay in between. The CDR3 spells CASSQEGAANYGYTF. In DNA, the CDR3 is TGCGCCAGCAGCCAAGAGGGGGCAGCTAACTATGGCTACACCTTC.

This sequence joins TRBV18 and TRBJ1-1; tentative D call: TRBD1 (5 bases). The germline V gene encodes CDR1 KGHSH and CDR2 LQKENI. Trimming removed 2 bases at V and 0 bases at J, with 13 bases between. CDR3 length equals 16 residues. As DNA, the CDR3 is TGTGCCAGCTCACCAAAACCGACAGTGATGAACACTGAAGCTTTCTTT. This encodes CASSPKPTVMNTEAFF.

This clone was seen just once. The gene calls are TRBV5-1 and TRBJ1-2; D may be TRBD1 (5 bases). CDR1 and CDR2 from the germline V gene are SGHRS and YFSETQ. The CDR3 is 16 amino acids. V was pared by 0 bases and J by 2 bases, with 14 bases between. The CDR3 DNA is TGCGCCAGCAGCTTGGTTCCTATGACAGCCAACTATGGCTACACCTTC. Protein: CASSLVPMTANYGYTF.

This clone has only a few counts. The chain carries TRBV5-6 and TRBJ2-7; possibly TRBD1 or TRBD2 for D (5 bases each). Trimming pared 0 bases from V and 0 bases from J, leaving 13 bases between. The germline gives CDR1 SGHDT, CDR2 YYEEEE. The CDR3 contains 16 residues. In DNA, the CDR3 is TGTGCCAGCAGCTTGGGAGGGACGCCAAGCTCCTACGAGCAGTACTTC. Translation: CASSLGGTPSSYEQYF.

A few counts support this clone. The chain recombines TRBV7-9 with TRBJ2-3, with 11 positions matching TRBD2. J gave up 6 bases and V 3 bases, and 5 bases lay outside the gene matches. This CDR3 has 15 amino acids. The germline gives CDR1 SEHNR, CDR2 FQNEAQ (reference sequence). The DNA of the CDR3 is TGTGCCAGCAGCTTGTCGACTAGCGGGGTCGATACGCAGTATTTT. This codes for CASSLSTSGVDTQYF.

The chain links TRBV5-6 to TRBJ1-2; possible D gene TRBD1, 5 bases. This CDR3 has 12 residues. Trimming took off 4 bases at V and 8 bases at J, with 12 bases between the two ends. The germline CDR1 and CDR2 sequences are SGHDT and YYEEEE. CDR3 region: CASSPGTGGYTF. In nucleotides, the CDR3 is TGTGCCAGCAGCCCTGGGACTGGAGGCTACACCTTC.

The J gene is TRBJ1-1, the V gene TRBV4-1; 7 bases fit TRBD1. V was pared by 3 bases and J by 5 bases, with 15 bases of the junction left unmatched. The CDR3 covers 17 residues. Germline V gene data show CDR1 as MGHRA and CDR2 as YSYEKL. CDR3 DNA sequence: TGCGCCAGCAGCCAGAAAGCCCCTAGGACAGGCCGGACTGAAGCTTTCTTT. It yields the protein CASSQKAPRTGRTEAFF.